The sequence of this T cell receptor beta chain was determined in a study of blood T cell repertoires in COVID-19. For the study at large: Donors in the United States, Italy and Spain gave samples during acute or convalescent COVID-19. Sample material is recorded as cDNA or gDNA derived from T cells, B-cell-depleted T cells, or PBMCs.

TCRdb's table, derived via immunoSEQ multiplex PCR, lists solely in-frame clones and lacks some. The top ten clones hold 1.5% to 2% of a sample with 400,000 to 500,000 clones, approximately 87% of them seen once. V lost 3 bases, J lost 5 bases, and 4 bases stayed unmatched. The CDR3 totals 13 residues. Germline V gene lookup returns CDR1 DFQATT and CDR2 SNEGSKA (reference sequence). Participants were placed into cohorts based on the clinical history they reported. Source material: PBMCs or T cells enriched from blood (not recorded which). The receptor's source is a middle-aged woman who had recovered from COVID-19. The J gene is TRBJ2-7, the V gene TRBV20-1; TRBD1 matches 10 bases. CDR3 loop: CSASRGTGDEQYF. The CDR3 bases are TGCAGTGCTAGTCGAGGGACAGGGGACGAGCAGTACTTC.